Presented here are 8 T cell receptor beta chains from one specimen sequenced in a study of T cell repertoires in cytomegalovirus infection (dated by TCRdb to between 2017 and 2020). Sequenced on an Illumina HiSeq 1500. Using fastp trimming at Q25 and MiXCR clonotype assembly, TCRdb reanalyzed the public sequencing data and kept in-frame beta chains. Every distinct CDR3 protein forms one entry, paired with its most common genes and DNA. Here the sample has around 210,000 distinct CDR3 sequences; 6.5% occur a single time. In total, the top ten clones hold about 6% of the sample. The sequenced sample consisted of PBMCs. These receptors all come from a human donor in good health (CMV status not recorded). Some clones in this sample may be carry-over from other donors' samples.

The chain joins TRBV28 to TRBJ2-3, with D possibly matching TRBD1 (5 bases). Trimming pared 3 bases from V and 2 bases from J, leaving 9 bases between. CDR1 is MDHEN and CDR2 is SYDVKM in the germline V gene. CDR3 length: 14 amino acids. Here the CDR3 DNA reads TGTGCCAGCAGTTTGCAACAGGACACAGATACGCAGTATTTT. Amino acids: CASSLQQDTDTQYF. The full variable domain, with the rest looked up from reference TRBV28 and TRBJ2-3, is DVKVTQSSRYLVKRTGEKVFLECVQDMDHENMFWYRQDPGLGLRLIYFSYDVKMKEKGDIPEGYSVSREKKERFSLILESASTNQTSMYLCASSLQQDTDTQYFGPGTRLTVL.

This clonotype has just a few counts. V gene TRBV20-1 combines with J gene TRBJ2-1, with D possibly being TRBD1 or TRBD2 (5 bases each). Germline lookup yields CDR1 DFQATT and CDR2 SNEGSKA (reference sequence). This CDR3 has 14 amino acids. Trimming removed 3 bases at V and 4 bases at J, with 13 bases between. For the CDR3, the DNA is TGCAGTGCTAGCGGGGCGCAAACATACAATGAGCAGTTCTTC. This codes for CSASGAQTYNEQFF.

This clonotype was seen many times. The V call is TRBV14, the J call TRBJ2-7; TRBD1 matches at 9 bases. Per the germline V gene, CDR1 is SGHDN and CDR2 is FVKESK. Trimming at V came to 3 bases and at J to 6 bases, leaving 12 bases not matched to a gene. The CDR3 has 16 residues. CDR3 sequence: CASSHGTGQLRREQYF. The CDR3 DNA reads as TGTGCCAGCAGCCACGGGACAGGGCAGCTTCGTCGCGAGCAGTACTTC.

There are many counts of this clonotype. This chain joins TRBV30 and TRBJ1-3; no firm D call. V lost 1 base, J lost 6 bases, and 4 bases lay in between. The CDR3 totals 11 residues. CDR1 GTSNPN and CDR2 SVGIG come from the germline V gene (reference sequence). CDR3 protein: CAWSGQNTIYF. CDR3 DNA: TGTGCCTGGAGTGGGCAAAACACCATATATTTT. Looking up the rest from reference TRBV30 and TRBJ1-3 gives the full variable domain: SQTIHQWPATLVQPVGSPLSLECTVEGTSNPNLYWYRQAAGRGLQLLFYSVGIGQISSEVPQNLSASRPQDRQFILSSKKLLLSDSGFYLCAWSGQNTIYFGEGSWLTVV.

This clonotype was counted at least ten times. The rearrangement links TRBV19 to TRBJ1-1; D gene unclear. This CDR3 contains 15 residues. Trimming took 2 bases from V and 1 from J, leaving 11 bases between them. Germline loops: CDR1 LNHDA, CDR2 SQIVND (reference sequence). CDR3 amino acids: CASSISGVPNTEAFF. DNA of the CDR3: TGTGCCAGTAGTATAAGTGGAGTTCCGAACACTGAAGCTTTCTTT.

This clonotype was seen repeatedly, ten times or more. This sequence joins TRBV12-3 or TRBV12-4 and TRBJ2-1; D possibly corresponds to TRBD2 (6 bases). V was cut by 1 base and J by 15 bases, with 10 bases left in between. The CDR3 has 11 amino acids. The DNA for the CDR3 is TGTGCCAGCAGTTTAGGCGCAGCGGGGTTCTTC. Translating it yields CASSLGAAGFF.

This clonotype was seen many times. The rearrangement links TRBV29-1 to TRBJ2-3; TRBD1 might be the D (6 bases). Trimming removed 8 bases from V and 2 bases from J, with 14 bases in between. This CDR3 region has 13 residues. Germline CDR1 and CDR2: SQVTM and ANQGSEA. The CDR3 here is CSLLRDTTDTQYF. The CDR3, as DNA: TGCAGCTTACTCCGGGACACCACAGATACGCAGTATTTT.

The sample holds many counts of this clonotype. The chain links TRBV6-2 or TRBV6-3 to TRBJ1-5, with 8 bases identical to TRBD1. This CDR3 has 20 residues. After removal of 2 bases from V and 0 bases from J, the junction contained 15 bases not matched to a gene. Germline CDR1 is MNHEY and CDR2 is SVGEGT. CDR3 sequence (DNA): TGTGCCAGCAGTTACAACATCCGGGACAGGAGCGATCCTAGCAATCAGCCCCAGCATTTT. Its protein product is CASSYNIRDRSDPSNQPQHF.